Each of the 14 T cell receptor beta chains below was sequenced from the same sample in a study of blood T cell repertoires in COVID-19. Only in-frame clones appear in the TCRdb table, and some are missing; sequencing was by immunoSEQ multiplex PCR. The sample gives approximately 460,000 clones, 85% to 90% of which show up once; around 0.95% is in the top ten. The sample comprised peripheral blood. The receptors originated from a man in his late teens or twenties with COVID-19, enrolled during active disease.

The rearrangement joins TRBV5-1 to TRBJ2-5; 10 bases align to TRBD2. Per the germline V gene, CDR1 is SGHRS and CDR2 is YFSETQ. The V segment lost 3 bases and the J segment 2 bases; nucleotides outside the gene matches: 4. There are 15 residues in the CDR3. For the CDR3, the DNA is TGCGCCAGCAGCTCACAAGCGGGGGGGCAAGAGACCCAGTACTTC. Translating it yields CASSSQAGGQETQYF. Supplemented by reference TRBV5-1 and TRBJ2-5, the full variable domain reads KAGVTQTPRYLIKTRGQQVTLSCSPISGHRSVSWYQQTPGQGLQFLFEYFSETQRNKGNFPGRFSGRQFSNSRSEMNVSTLELGDSALYLCASSSQAGGQETQYFGPGTRLLVL.

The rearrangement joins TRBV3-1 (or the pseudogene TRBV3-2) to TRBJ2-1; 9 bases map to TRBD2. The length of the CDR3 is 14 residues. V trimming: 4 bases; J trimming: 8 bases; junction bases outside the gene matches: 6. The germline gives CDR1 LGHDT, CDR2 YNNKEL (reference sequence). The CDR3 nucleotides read TGTGCCAGCAGCCCTGCGGGGGGGCCGTATGAGCAGTTCTTC. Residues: CASSPAGGPYEQFF.

The CDR3 nucleotides are TGTGCCAGCAGCTGGACAGGGAGGGAGCTGTTTTTT. Translating gives CASSWTGRELFF. The chain is built from TRBV9 and TRBJ2-2; 8 bases agree with TRBD1. Germline CDR1 is SGDLS and CDR2 is YYNGEE. V lost 4 bases and J lost 9; bases outside the gene matches: 2. The CDR3 runs 12 residues.

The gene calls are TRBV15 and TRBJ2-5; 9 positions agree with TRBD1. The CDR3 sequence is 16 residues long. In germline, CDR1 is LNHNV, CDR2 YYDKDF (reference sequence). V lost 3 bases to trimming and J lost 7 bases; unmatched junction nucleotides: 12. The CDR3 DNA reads TGTGCCACCAGCAGCATCGGGACAGGGCCCTTCGGGACCCAGTACTTC. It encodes CATSSIGTGPFGTQYF.

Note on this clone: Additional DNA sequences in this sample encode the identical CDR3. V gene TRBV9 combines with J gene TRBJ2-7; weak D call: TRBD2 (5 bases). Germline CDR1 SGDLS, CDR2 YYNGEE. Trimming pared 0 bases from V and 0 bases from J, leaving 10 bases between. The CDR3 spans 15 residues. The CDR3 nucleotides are TGTGCCAGCAGCGTAGAGCCGGGGAGCTCCTACGAGCAGTACTTC. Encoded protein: CASSVEPGSSYEQYF.

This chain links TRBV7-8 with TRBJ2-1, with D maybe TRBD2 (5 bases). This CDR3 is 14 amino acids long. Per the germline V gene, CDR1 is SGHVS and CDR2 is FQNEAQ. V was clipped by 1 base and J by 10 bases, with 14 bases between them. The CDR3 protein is CASSLGEGISEQFF. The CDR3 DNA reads TGTGCCAGCAGCTTAGGTGAGGGTATAAGCGAGCAGTTCTTC.

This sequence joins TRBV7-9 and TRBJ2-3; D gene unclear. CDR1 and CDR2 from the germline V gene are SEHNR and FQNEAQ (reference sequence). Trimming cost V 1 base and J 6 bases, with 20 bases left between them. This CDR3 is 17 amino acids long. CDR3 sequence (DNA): TGTGCCAGCAGCTTAGGAACCCGGGTGGGTTTTTACGATACGCAGTATTTT. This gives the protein CASSLGTRVGFYDTQYF.

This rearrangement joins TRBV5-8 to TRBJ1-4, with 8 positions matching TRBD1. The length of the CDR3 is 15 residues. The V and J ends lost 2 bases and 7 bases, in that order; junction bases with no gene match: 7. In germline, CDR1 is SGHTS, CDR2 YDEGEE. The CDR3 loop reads CASSFAGTGGEKLFF. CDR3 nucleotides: TGTGCCAGCAGCTTTGCCGGGACAGGAGGTGAAAAACTGTTTTTT.

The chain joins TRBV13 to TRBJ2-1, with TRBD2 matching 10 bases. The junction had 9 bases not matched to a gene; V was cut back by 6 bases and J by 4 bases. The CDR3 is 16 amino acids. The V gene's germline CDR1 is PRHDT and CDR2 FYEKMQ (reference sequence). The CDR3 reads CASRPKLAGYYNEQFF. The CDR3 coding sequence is TGTGCCAGCAGACCGAAACTAGCGGGATATTACAATGAGCAGTTCTTC. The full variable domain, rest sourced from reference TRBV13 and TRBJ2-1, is AAGVIQSPRHLIKEKRETATLKCYPIPRHDTVYWYQQGPGQDPQFLISFYEKMQSDKGSIPDRFSAQQFSDYHSELNMSSLELGDSALYFCASRPKLAGYYNEQFFGPGTRLTVL.

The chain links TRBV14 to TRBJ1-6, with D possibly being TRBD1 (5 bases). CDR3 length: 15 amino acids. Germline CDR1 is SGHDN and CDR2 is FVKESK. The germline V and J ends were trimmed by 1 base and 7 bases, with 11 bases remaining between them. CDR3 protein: CASSQVTGPNSPLHF. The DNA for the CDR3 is TGTGCCAGCAGCCAAGTCACAGGCCCCAATTCACCCCTCCACTTT.

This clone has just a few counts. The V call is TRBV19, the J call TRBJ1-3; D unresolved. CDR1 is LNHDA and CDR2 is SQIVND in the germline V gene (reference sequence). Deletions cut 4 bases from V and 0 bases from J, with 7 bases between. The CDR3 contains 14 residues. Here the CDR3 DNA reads TGTGCCAGTAGTACTCCAGTCTCTGGAAACACCATATATTTT. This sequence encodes CASSTPVSGNTIYF. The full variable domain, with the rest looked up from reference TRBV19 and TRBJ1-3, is DGGITQSPKYLFRKEGQNVTLSCEQNLNHDAMYWYRQDPGQGLRLIYYSQIVNDFQKGDIAEGYSVSREKKESFPLTVTSAQKNPTAFYLCASSTPVSGNTIYFGEGSWLTVV.

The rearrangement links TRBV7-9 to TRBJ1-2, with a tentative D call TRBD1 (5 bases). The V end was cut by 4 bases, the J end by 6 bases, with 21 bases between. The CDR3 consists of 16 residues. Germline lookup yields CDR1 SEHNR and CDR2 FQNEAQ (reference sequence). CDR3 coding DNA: TGTGCCAGCAGCTCCCTCCCCATCGCGGGACGTGATGGCTACACCTTC. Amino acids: CASSSLPIAGRDGYTF.

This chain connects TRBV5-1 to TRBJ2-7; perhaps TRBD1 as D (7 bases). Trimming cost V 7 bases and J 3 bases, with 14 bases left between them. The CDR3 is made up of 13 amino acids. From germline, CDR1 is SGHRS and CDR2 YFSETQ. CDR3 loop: CASSRGTDYEQYF. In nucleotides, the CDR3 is TGCGCCAGCTCCCGGGGGACAGACTACGAGCAGTACTTC.

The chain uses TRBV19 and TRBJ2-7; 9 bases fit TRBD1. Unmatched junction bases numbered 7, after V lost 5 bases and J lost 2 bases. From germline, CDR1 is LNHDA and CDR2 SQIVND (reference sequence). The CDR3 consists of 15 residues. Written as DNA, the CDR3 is TGTGCCAGTAGTCCCGGACAGGGGAATGCCTACGAGCAGTACTTC. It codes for CASSPGQGNAYEQYF.